The 12 T cell receptor beta chains below come from one sample, sequenced in a study of T cells after posttransplantation cyclophosphamide. The data were produced by immunoSEQ multiplex PCR, yet TCRdb's version contains in-frame clones alone and is incomplete. The sample lists 35,000 to 40,000 clones, none appearing once, the ten largest making up approximately 6%. The source material was PBMCs. The receptors here all came from a young man in good health and a related stem cell transplant donor.

This clone was counted ten times or more. The rearrangement links TRBV24-1 to TRBJ1-1; D not certain. Germline V gene lookup returns CDR1 KGHDR and CDR2 SFDVKD. This CDR3 contains 15 residues. The ends were cut back, 0 bases at V and 4 bases at J, with 11 bases in the middle. The CDR3 sequence is CATSDLNGVGTEAFF. For the CDR3, the DNA is TGTGCCACCAGTGATTTGAACGGGGTTGGCACTGAAGCTTTCTTT.

This clone appeared many times. This chain uses TRBV7-2 with TRBJ2-7, with 12 positions matching TRBD1. This CDR3 has 15 amino acids. The V gene end was trimmed by 5 bases and the J gene end by 6 bases; junction bases not matched to a gene: 8. CDR1 is SGHTA and CDR2 is FQGNSA in the germline V gene. The CDR3 loop reads CASSSGGQGAREQYF. The CDR3, as DNA: TGTGCCAGCAGCAGTGGGGGACAGGGGGCCCGCGAGCAGTACTTC.

This clone occurred a few times. V and J are TRBV27 and TRBJ1-5; D gene uncertain. The V end lost 5 bases, the J end lost 2 bases, and 13 bases lay between the germline ends. The CDR3 loop spans 15 amino acids. The germline V gene has CDR1 MNHEY and CDR2 SMNVEV (reference sequence). Here the CDR3 reads CASSPLLGGNQPQHF. The CDR3 nucleotides are TGTGCCAGCAGTCCACTCCTCGGGGGCAATCAGCCCCAGCATTTT.

At least ten counts were recorded for this clone. This chain links TRBV7-2 with TRBJ2-5; 7 nucleotides agree with TRBD2. The CDR3 totals 18 residues. J was trimmed by 0 bases and V by 1 base; bases with no gene match: 11. Germline CDR1 and CDR2: SGHTA and FQGNSA. The CDR3 sequence: CASSLDRVGGNYQETQYF. CDR3 in DNA: TGTGCCAGCAGCTTAGATCGGGTGGGGGGGAACTACCAAGAGACCCAGTACTTC. Full variable domain (remainder filled in from reference TRBV7-2 and TRBJ2-5): GAGVSQSPSNKVTEKGKDVELRCDPISGHTALYWYRQSLGQGLEFLIYFQGNSAPDKSGLPSDRFSAERTGGSVSTLTIQRTQQEDSAVYLCASSLDRVGGNYQETQYFGPGTRLLVL.

The V gene is TRBV5-1, the J gene TRBJ1-5; D remains ambiguous. V was cut by 0 bases and J by 6 bases, with 10 bases left in between. The CDR3 is made up of 14 amino acids. Germline loops: CDR1 SGHRS, CDR2 YFSETQ. This chain's CDR3 is CASSLDGGSQPQHF. Here the CDR3 DNA reads TGCGCCAGCAGCTTGGACGGCGGGAGTCAGCCCCAGCATTTT.

This clone has at least ten counts. This chain links TRBV14 with TRBJ2-7; D might be TRBD1 (5 bases). Between the trimmed V and J ends, which lost 3 bases and 7 bases, there was a span of 19 bases. The germline V gene has CDR1 SGHDN and CDR2 FVKESK. CDR3 length equals 15 residues. The chain's CDR3 is CASSHSPGQLWEQYF. Here the CDR3 DNA reads TGTGCCAGCAGCCACTCTCCTGGACAATTGTGGGAGCAGTACTTC.

This clone was detected ten times or more. V is TRBV19 and J is TRBJ1-4; no firm D call. Germline V CDR1 and CDR2: LNHDA, SQIVND (reference sequence). CDR3 size: 12 residues. V gave up 6 bases and J gave up 4 bases, with 6 bases separating them. The CDR3: CASSGVNEKLFF. The DNA for the CDR3 is TGTGCCAGTAGCGGGGTTAATGAAAAACTGTTTTTT.

This clone was recorded at least ten times. The chain carries TRBV19 and TRBJ1-2; 7 nucleotides agree with TRBD1. With V trimmed by 6 bases and J by 3 bases, 10 bases remained unmatched. This CDR3 comprises 15 residues. CDR1 is LNHDA, CDR2 SQIVND, per germline (reference sequence). DNA for the CDR3: TGTGCCAGTAGCTCGCCGGGGGACAGTCACTATGGCTACACCTTC. This sequence encodes CASSSPGDSHYGYTF. The full variable domain, rest sourced from reference TRBV19 and TRBJ1-2, is DGGITQSPKYLFRKEGQNVTLSCEQNLNHDAMYWYRQDPGQGLRLIYYSQIVNDFQKGDIAEGYSVSREKKESFPLTVTSAQKNPTAFYLCASSSPGDSHYGYTFGSGTRLTVV.

This clone has only a few counts. The chain couples TRBV11-2 to TRBJ2-7, with D perhaps TRBD1 (5 bases). V dropped 3 bases and J dropped 4 bases, with 28 bases sitting between them. Looked up from germline, CDR1 is SGHAT and CDR2 is FQNNGV. CDR3 size: 19 residues. This CDR3 reads CASSFKEKAPGPIYYEQYF. CDR3 nucleotides: TGTGCCAGCAGCTTTAAGGAGAAGGCTCCAGGGCCGATCTATTACGAGCAGTACTTC.

This clone was found many times. The chain has TRBV18 and TRBJ2-1, with a weak D call TRBD2 (5 bases). V was trimmed by 6 bases and J by 5 bases, leaving 11 bases between them. This CDR3 contains 13 residues. Germline V CDR1 and CDR2: KGHSH, LQKENI. The CDR3 spells CASSSGVHNEQFF. CDR3 nucleotide sequence: TGTGCCAGCTCGTCCGGGGTCCACAATGAGCAGTTCTTC.

The chain couples TRBV29-1 to TRBJ2-7, with 8 nucleotides matching TRBD1. The CDR3 totals 14 residues. CDR1 is SQVTM, CDR2 ANQGSEA, per germline. V was clipped by 7 bases and J by 2 bases; unmatched bases: 10. Written as DNA, the CDR3 is TGCAGCGCACTGACAGGGGACCCTACCTACGAGCAGTACTTC. Residues: CSALTGDPTYEQYF.

This clone was counted at least ten times. V usage is TRBV10-3 and J usage is TRBJ2-5; D is perhaps TRBD1 (5 bases). CDR1 and CDR2 (germline): ENHRY, SYGVKD. The CDR3 runs 14 residues. The germline V and J ends were trimmed by 6 bases and 1 base, with 12 bases remaining between them. As DNA, the CDR3 is TGTGCCATCAGAGCGACAGCGATCCAAGAGACCCAGTACTTC. This encodes CAIRATAIQETQYF.